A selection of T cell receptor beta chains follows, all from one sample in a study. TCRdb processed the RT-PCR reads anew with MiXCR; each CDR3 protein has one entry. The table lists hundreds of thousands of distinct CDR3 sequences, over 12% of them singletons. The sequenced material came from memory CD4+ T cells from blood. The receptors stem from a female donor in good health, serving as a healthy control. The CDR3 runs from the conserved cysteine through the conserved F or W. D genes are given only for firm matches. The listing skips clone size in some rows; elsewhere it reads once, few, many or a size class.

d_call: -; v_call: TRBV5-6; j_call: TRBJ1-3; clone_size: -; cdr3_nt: TGTGCCAGCCGCCAGGGGCCAGGGGACACCATATATTTT; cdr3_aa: CASRQGPGDTIYF
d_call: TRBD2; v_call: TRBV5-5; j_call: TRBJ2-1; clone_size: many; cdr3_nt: TGTGCCAGCAGCTTGGCCGGGGTAGCGGGAGTTGAGCAGTTCTTC; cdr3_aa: CASSLAGVAGVEQFF
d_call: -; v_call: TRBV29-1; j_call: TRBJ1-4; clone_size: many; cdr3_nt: TGCAGCGTTGTAAGGGGGGTCCCAGGGATGGCTAATGAAAAACTGTTTTTT; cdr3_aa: CSVVRGVPGMANEKLFF
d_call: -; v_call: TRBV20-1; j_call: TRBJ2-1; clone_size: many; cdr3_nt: TGCAGTGCTCCCTCGGCGGACAGTCCAACAGGCAATGAGCAGTTCTTC; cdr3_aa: CSAPSADSPTGNEQFF
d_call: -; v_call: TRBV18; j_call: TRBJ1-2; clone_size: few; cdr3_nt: TGTGCCAGCTCACCACCGGTCCGCAGGGCCCAGGGCTACACCTTC; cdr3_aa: CASSPPVRRAQGYTF
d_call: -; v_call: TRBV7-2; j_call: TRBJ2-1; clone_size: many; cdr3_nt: TGTGCCAGCAGCTACGGCGGGAACACCTACAATGAGCAGTTCTTC; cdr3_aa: CASSYGGNTYNEQFF
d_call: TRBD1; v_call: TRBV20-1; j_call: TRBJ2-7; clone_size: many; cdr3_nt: TGCAGTGCGCCCGACTCGGGACAGGGGAGCTACGAGCAGTACTTC; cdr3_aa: CSAPDSGQGSYEQYF
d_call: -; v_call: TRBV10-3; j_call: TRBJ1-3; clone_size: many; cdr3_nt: TGTGCCATAGGAAGGGCCTCTGGAAACACCATATATTTT; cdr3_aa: CAIGRASGNTIYF
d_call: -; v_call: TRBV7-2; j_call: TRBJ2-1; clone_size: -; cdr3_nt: TGTGCCAGCAGCTTAGATCCACTCGGGGGAGTTGAGCAGTTCTTC; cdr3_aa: CASSLDPLGGVEQFF
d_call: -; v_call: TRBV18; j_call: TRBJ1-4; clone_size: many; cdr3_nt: TGTGCCAGCTCACCCCGACAGGCTAATGAAAAACTGTTTTTT; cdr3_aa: CASSPRQANEKLFF
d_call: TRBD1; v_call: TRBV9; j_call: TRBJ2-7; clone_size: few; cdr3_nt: TGTGCCAGCAGCGTATTGGGACAGGGGCCTTACGAGCAGTACTTC; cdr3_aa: CASSVLGQGPYEQYF
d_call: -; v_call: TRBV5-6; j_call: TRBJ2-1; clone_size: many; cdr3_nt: TGTGCCAGCAGCCCCCTCCTAACGAGGAGCTCCTACAATGAGCAGTTCTTC; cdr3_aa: CASSPLLTRSSYNEQFF
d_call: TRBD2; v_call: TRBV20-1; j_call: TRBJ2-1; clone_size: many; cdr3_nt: TGCAGTGCTACCTCCCGGACTAGCGGGATGAATGAGCAGTTCTTC; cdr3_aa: CSATSRTSGMNEQFF
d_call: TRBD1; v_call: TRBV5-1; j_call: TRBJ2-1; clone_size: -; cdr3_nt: TGCGCCAGCAGCTTGGATACAGGGGGCGCCTATGAGCAGTTCTTC; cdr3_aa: CASSLDTGGAYEQFF
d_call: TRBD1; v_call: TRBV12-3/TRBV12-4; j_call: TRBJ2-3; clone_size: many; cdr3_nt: TGTGCCAGCAGTCAACAGGGGACGCGATCTTTT; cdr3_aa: CASSQQGTRSF
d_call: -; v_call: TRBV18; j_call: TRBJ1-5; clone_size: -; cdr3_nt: TGTGCCAGCTCGCTCCTCAGGGGCGATCAGCCCCAGCATTTT; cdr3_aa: CASSLLRGDQPQHF
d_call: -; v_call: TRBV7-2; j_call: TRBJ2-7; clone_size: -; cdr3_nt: TGTGCCAGCAGGAGACAGGGAGGGTATTTGGACGAGCAGTACTTC; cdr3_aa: CASRRQGGYLDEQYF
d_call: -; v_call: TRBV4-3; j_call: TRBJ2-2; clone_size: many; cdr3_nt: TGCGCCAGCAGCCAATTACCCCAGGGCAACGCCGGGGAGCTGTTTTTT; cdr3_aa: CASSQLPQGNAGELFF
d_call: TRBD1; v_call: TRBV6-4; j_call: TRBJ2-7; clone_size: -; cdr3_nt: TGTGCCAGCAGTGACCTCAATTCGTGCGATGAGGGGGACAGGGTTTCTTACGAGCAGTACTTC; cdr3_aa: CASSDLNSCDEGDRVSYEQYF
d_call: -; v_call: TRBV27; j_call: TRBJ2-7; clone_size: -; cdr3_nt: TGTGCCAGCAGTTTACTGGGGCAAAGGGTAGGCGAGCAGTACTTC; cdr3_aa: CASSLLGQRVGEQYF
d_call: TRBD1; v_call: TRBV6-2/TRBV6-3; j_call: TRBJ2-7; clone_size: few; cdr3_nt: TGTGCCAGCAGTTTCACAACCGGGACAGGGAACTTC; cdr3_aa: CASSFTTGTGNF
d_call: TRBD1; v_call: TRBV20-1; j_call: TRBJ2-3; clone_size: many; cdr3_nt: TGCAGTGCTAGGTCACAGGGGCGATCAGATACGCAGTATTTT; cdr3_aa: CSARSQGRSDTQYF
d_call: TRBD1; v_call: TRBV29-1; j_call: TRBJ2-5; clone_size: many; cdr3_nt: TGCAGCGTTAAACAGGGGTCCCAAGAGACCCAGTACTTC; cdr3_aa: CSVKQGSQETQYF
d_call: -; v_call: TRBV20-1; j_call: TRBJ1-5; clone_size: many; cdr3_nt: TGCAGTGCTAGATGGGGCAGCAATCAGCCCCAGCATTTT; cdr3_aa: CSARWGSNQPQHF